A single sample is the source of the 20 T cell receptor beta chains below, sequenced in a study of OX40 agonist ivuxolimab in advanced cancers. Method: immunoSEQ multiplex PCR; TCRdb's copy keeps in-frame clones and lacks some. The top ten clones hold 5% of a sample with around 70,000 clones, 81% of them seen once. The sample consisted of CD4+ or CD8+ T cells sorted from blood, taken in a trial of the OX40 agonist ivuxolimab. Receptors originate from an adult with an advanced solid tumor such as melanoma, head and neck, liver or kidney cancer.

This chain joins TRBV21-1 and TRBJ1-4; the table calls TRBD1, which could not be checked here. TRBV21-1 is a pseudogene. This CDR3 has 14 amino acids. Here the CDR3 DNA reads TGTGCCAGCAACAAACGGGACATGGGGGAAAAACTGTTTTTT. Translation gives CASNKRDMGEKLFF.

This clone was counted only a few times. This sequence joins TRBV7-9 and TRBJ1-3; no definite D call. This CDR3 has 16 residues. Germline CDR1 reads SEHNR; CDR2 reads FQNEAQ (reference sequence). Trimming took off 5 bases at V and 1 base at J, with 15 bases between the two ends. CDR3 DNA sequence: TGTGCCAGCAGCCCTACCAAGGGAGGGTCTGGAAACACCATATATTTT. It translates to CASSPTKGGSGNTIYF.

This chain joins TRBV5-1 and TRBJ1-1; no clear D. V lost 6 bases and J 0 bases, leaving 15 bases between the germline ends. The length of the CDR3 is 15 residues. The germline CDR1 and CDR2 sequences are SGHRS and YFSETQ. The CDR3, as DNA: TGCGCCAGCAAGAACTCGGTTACCATGAACACTGAAGCTTTCTTT. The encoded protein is CASKNSVTMNTEAFF.

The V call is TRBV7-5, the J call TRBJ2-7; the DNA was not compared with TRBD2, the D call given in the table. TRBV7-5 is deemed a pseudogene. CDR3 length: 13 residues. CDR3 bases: TGTGCCAGCAGCGCCGGGTTTTACGGTGAGCAGTACTTC. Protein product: CASSAGFYGEQYF.

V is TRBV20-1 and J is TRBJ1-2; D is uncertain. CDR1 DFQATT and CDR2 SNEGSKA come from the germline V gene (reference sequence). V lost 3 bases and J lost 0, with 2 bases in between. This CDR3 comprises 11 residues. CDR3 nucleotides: TGCAGTGCTAGTCCTAACTATGGCTACACCTTC. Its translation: CSASPNYGYTF.

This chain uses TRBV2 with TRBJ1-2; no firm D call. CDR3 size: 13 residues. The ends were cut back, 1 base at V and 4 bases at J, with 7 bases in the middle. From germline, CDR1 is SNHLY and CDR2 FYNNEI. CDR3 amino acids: CASSEETVYGYTF. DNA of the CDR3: TGTGCCAGCAGTGAAGAAACAGTCTATGGCTACACCTTC.

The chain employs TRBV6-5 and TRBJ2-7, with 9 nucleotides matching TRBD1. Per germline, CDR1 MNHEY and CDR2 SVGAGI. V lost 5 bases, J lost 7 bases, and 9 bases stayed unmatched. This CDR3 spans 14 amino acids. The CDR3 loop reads CASSPRDRVGEQYF. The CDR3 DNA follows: TGTGCCAGCAGTCCCCGGGACAGGGTGGGGGAGCAGTACTTC.

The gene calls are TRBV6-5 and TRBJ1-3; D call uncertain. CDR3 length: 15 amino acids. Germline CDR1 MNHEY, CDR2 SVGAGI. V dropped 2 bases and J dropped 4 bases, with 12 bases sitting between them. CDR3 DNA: TGTGCCAGCAGTTACGACCGAGCTGAAGGAAACACCATATATTTT. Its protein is CASSYDRAEGNTIYF.

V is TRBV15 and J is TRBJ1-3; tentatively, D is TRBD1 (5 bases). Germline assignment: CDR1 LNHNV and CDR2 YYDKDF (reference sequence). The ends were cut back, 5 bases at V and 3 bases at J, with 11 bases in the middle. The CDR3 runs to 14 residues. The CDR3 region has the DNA TGTGCCACCAGCCCCCGGGGCAGTGGAAACACCATATATTTT. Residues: CATSPRGSGNTIYF.

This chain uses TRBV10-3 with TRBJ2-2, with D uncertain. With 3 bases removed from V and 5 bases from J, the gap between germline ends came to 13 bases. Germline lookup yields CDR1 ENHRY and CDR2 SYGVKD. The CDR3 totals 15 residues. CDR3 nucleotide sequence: TGTGCCATCAGTGACCCCCGCTGGGCGACCGGGGAGCTGTTTTTT. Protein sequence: CAISDPRWATGELFF.

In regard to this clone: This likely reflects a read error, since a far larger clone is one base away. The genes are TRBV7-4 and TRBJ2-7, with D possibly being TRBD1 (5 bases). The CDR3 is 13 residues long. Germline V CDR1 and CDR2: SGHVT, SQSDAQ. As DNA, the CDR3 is TGTGTCAGCAGCTTAGGGCAGGGCTACGAGCAGTACTTC. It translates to CVSSLGQGYEQYF.

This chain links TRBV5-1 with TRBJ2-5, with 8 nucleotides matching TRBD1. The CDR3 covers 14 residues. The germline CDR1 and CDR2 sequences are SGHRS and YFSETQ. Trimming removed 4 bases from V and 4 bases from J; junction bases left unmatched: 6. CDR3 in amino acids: CASSRQGAGETQYF. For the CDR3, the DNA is TGCGCCAGCAGCCGGCAGGGGGCGGGAGAGACCCAGTACTTC.

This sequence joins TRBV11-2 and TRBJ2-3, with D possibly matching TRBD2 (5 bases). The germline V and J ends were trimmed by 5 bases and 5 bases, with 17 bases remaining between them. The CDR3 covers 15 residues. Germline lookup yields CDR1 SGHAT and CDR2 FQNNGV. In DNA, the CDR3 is TGTGCCAGCAGCCTCCTCCCTCAACTAGAAGATACGCAGTATTTT. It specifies CASSLLPQLEDTQYF.

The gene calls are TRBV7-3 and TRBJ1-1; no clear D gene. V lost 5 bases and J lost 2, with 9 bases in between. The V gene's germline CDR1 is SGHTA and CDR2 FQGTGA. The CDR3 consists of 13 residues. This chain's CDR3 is CASSASVNTEAFF. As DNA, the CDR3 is TGTGCCAGCAGCGCAAGCGTCAACACTGAAGCTTTCTTT.

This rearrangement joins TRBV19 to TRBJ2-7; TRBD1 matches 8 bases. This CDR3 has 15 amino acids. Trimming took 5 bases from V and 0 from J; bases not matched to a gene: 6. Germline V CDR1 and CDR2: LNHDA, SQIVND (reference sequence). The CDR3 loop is CASSPRTGSSYEQYF. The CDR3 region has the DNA TGTGCCAGTAGTCCACGGACAGGGAGCTCCTACGAGCAGTACTTC.

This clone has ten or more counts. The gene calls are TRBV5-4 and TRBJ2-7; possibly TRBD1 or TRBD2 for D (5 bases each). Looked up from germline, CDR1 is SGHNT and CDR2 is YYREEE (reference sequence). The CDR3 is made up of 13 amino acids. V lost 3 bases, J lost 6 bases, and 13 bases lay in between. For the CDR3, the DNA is TGTGCCAGCAGCTGGGGGAATGGGGTCGAGCAGTACTTC. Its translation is CASSWGNGVEQYF.

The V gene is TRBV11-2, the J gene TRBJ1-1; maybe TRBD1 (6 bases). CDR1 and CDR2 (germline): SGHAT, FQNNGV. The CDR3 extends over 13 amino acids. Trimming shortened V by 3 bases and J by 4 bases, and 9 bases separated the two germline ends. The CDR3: CASSFSGATEAFF. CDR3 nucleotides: TGTGCCAGCAGCTTCTCAGGGGCCACTGAAGCTTTCTTT.

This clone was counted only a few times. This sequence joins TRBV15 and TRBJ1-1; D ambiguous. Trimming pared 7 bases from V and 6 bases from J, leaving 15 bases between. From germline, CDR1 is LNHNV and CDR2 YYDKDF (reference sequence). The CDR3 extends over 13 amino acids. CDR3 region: CATTRRGYSEAFF. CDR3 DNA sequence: TGTGCCACCACTCGGCGGGGATACTCTGAAGCTTTCTTT.

The CDR3 DNA sequence: TGTGCCAGCAGTTATGGCGACCCCTCCTACAATGAGCAGTTCTTC. The encoded protein is CASSYGDPSYNEQFF. The V call is TRBV6-5, the J call TRBJ2-1; D not certain. V gave up 3 bases and J gave up 0 bases, with 9 bases separating them. There are 15 residues in the CDR3. The germline V gene has CDR1 MNHEY and CDR2 SVGAGI.

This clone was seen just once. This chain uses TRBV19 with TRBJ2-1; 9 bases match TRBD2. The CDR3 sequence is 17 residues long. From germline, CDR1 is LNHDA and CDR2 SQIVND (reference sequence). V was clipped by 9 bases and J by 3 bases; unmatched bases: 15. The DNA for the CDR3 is TGTGCCAGCACCCAAAAAGGAGCGGGAGGAATCTACAATGAGCAGTTCTTC. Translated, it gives CASTQKGAGGIYNEQFF.